This T cell receptor beta chain originates from a study of vaccination and CD4 T cells after COVID-19 (dated by TCRdb to the early 2020s). With regard to the full study: SARS-CoV-2 positivity had been established in the convalescent patients by nasal swab PCR, and mild disease was recorded in about 9 of these patients and severe disease in one. The spike-specific CD4+ TCR repertoire was compared before and after mRNA vaccination in nine to ten COVID-19 convalescent patients and several infection-naive healthy vaccine recipients. The cultures were stimulated with overlapping spike peptide pools from SARS-CoV-2 and from the common cold coronaviruses HCoV-NL63, HCoV-OC43 and HCoV-229E. Two doses of either the Pfizer-BioNTech BNT162b2 vaccine (n=8) or the Moderna mRNA-1273 vaccine (n=2) were administered to participants. The convalescent cohort included six males and four females, with two Hispanic individuals, seven Caucasians, two Asians and one multiracial person. In control cultures, a CEFX viral epitope pool was used as positive control, an HIV-1 Nef peptide pool was used as negative control, or no peptide was added. Post-vaccine blood samples were collected a median of about 69 days after the second vaccine dose, ranging from about 13 to 241 days. Post-COVID blood samples from convalescent patients were collected a median of about 100 days after diagnosis, with a range of roughly 30 to 170 days.

The full study reports these points: In convalescent patients, nearly all vaccine-specific clones (304 of 307) were found to be mono-reactive for SARS-CoV-2 spike rather than cross-reactive with common cold coronaviruses. The median count of SARS-CoV-2-reactive clonotypes went up from roughly 21 after infection to 35 to 40 after vaccination, although the change was not significant. The number of convalescent patients in the study was relatively small, and the study did not examine early timepoints following natural infection. In convalescent patients, a median roughly 86% of post-vaccine SARS-CoV-2-reactive clones were detected only after vaccination, suggesting vaccine-specific priming.

The treatment or condition label for this specimen denotes: approximately 10-day PBMC culture with coronavirus spike peptide pools or control peptides (ViraFEST assay). To expand antigen-specific T cells with peptide pools and then pick out the expanded clonotypes through TCR sequencing, the study relied on the ViraFEST assay. Positive SARS-CoV-2 PCR tests in the convalescent patients dated from March to December 2020, before Alpha, Beta and Delta variants emerged in the United States. PBMCs were cultured at around 2 million per well in IMDM supplemented with 5% human AB serum and around 9.5 IU/ml IL-2, with approximately 9.2 ug/ml peptide pools added. Half of the culture medium was replaced with fresh IL-2-containing medium on days 3 and 7. CD4+ T cells were isolated after about nine days of culture through negative selection using the EasySep CD4+ T cell isolation kit. Ficoll-Paque Plus gradient centrifugation was used to isolate PBMCs from whole blood, and the isolated PBMCs were then either used fresh or cryopreserved at -140C. Triplicate wells were generally used for each culture condition.

About this clonotype itself: The clone's antigen remains unknown. No per-base quality is available; no much larger clone lies one base away.

Receptor libraries were prepared by PCR. At the Johns Hopkins FTIC core, DNA from the cultured CD4+ T cells underwent TCR sequencing with the Oncomine TCR Beta short-read assay. The QIAamp micro DNA kit was used to extract genomic DNA from the cultured CD4+ T cells. Oncomine TCR Beta libraries from cultured CD4+ T cells were pooled using unique dual indexes and sequenced on an Illumina iSeq 100. In the source study's methods: Non-productive sequences were removed, and CDR3s not starting with C, not ending with F or W, or shorter than 7 amino acids were discarded. The MANAFEST web application was used to identify antigen-specific clonotypes by comparing peptide-stimulated wells against reference wells and other culture wells. An FDR below 0.05, an odds ratio above 5, and a productive frequency above 0.1% in at least two of three replicate wells were required for clones to be considered positive. A clonotype was classed as cross-reactive if the clonotype showed significant expansion both in SARS-CoV-2 spike wells and in at least one common cold coronavirus spike condition. Using R version 3.6.1, CDR3 homology was evaluated through Levenshtein distances (stringdist) along with unrooted phylogenetic trees (ape). TCRdb itself trimmed the public reads at Q25 with fastp, ran MiXCR and retained productive beta chains. CDR3 protein duplicates are merged, each entry listing the most common genes and DNA. These V and J calls rely on TCRdb rather than the paper's analysis. Within this sample are 11,000 or so distinct CDR3 sequences, with 25% to 35% of them counted one time only. The ten largest clones capture about a quarter of the sample.

V is reduced by 5 bases and J by 8 bases, leaving a spacing of 12 bases between them. The CDR3 holds 12 amino acids from the cysteine to the phenylalanine. Only CDR3 DNA is held: 36 bases, read in frame from base 1. Material for sequencing was cultured CD4+ T cells from blood. The sequence is built from TRBV12-3 or TRBV12-4 and TRBJ1-2; no D segment can be confidently identified. The sequence was obtained from a human donor with COVID-19. Here the CDR3 is given as CASSQTLGGYTF. The DNA is as follows: TGTGCCAGCAGTCAGACCCTCGGGGGCTACACCTTC.